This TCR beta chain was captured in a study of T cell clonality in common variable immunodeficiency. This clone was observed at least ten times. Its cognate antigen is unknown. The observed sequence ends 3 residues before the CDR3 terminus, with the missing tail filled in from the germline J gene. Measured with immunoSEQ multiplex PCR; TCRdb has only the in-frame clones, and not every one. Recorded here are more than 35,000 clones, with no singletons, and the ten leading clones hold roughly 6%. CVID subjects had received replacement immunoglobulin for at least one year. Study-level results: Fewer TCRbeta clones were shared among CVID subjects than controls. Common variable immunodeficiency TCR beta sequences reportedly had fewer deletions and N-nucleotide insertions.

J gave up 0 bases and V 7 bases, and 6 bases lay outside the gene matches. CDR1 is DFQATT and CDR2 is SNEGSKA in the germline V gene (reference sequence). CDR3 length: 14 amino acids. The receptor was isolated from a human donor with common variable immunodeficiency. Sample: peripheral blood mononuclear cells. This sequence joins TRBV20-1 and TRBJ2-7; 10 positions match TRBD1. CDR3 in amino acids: CSGPGQGPSYEQYF. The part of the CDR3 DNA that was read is TGCAGTGGTCCGGGACAGGGGCCCTCCTACGAG.